This T cell receptor (beta chain) was documented in a study of T cell changes during pregnancy in multiple sclerosis. TCRdb keeps only in-frame clones here, not all; method: immunoSEQ multiplex PCR. Of roughly 61,000 clones listed, around 90% were seen once; the top ten hold over 3%. CDR1 SGHKS and CDR2 YYEKEE come from the germline V gene (reference sequence). V lost 6 bases to trimming and J lost 0 bases; unmatched junction nucleotides: 5. This CDR3 region has 14 residues. The sample here was peripheral blood, taken in the first trimester of pregnancy. The rearrangement joins TRBV5-5 to TRBJ1-2, with 7 nucleotides matching TRBD1. This sequence was found in a female donor in good health, enrolled as a control in a pregnancy study. CDR3 protein: CASTWDSTNYGYTF. Here the CDR3 DNA reads TGTGCCAGCACCTGGGACAGCACTAACTATGGCTACACCTTC. The variable domain in full, completed from reference TRBV5-5 and TRBJ1-2, reads DAGVTQSPTHLIKTRGQQVTLRCSPISGHKSVSWYQQVLGQGPQFIFQYYEKEERGRGNFPDRFSARQFPNYSSELNVNALLLGDSALYLCASTWDSTNYGYTFGSGTRLTVV.